These 29 T cell receptor beta chains originate from one sample sequenced in a study of T cell responses to AZD1222 COVID-19 vaccine. Profiled with immunoSEQ multiplex PCR; TCRdb holds only in-frame clones, not every one. The data hold roughly 110,000 clones, with 80% to 95% observed a single time. The sequencing used peripheral blood, collected 28 days after the second AZD1222 dose. The receptors originated from an adult who received the AZD1222 COVID-19 vaccine.

This rearrangement joins TRBV24-1 to TRBJ1-1; D perhaps matches TRBD1 (5 bases). Germline V CDR1 and CDR2: KGHDR, SFDVKD. V shed 4 bases and J shed 7 bases, with 12 bases lying between them. The CDR3 is made up of 13 amino acids. The CDR3 is CATSDLLTDEAFF. DNA of the CDR3: TGTGCCACCAGTGACCTTCTGACAGATGAAGCTTTCTTT.

The V call is TRBV6-1, the J call TRBJ2-3; no firm D call. Germline values: CDR1 MNHNS, CDR2 SASEGT. CDR3 length: 13 amino acids. V lost 2 bases and J 1 base, leaving 4 bases between the germline ends. The CDR3 sequence is CASSEMGTDTQYF. As DNA, the CDR3 is TGTGCCAGCAGTGAAATGGGCACAGATACGCAGTATTTT.

V gene TRBV5-1 combines with J gene TRBJ1-2; D possibly corresponds to TRBD1 (5 bases). The ends were cut back, 0 bases at V and 4 bases at J, with 10 bases in the middle. The CDR3 extends over 14 amino acids. Germline CDR1 is SGHRS and CDR2 is YFSETQ. The CDR3 DNA reads TGCGCCAGCAGCTTGGGAGCAGGGATCTATGGCTACACCTTC. This encodes CASSLGAGIYGYTF.

The J gene is TRBJ2-7, the V gene TRBV7-9; D is possibly TRBD1 or TRBD2 (5 bases each). The germline V and J ends were trimmed by 4 bases and 6 bases, with 10 bases remaining between them. Germline CDR1 and CDR2: SEHNR and FQNEAQ (reference sequence). This CDR3 contains 12 residues. CDR3 nucleotide sequence: TGTGCCAGCAGCTACGGGACGGGCGAGCAGTACTTC. Encoded protein: CASSYGTGEQYF.

The rearrangement uses TRBV27 and TRBJ1-6, with a tentative D call TRBD1 (5 bases). This CDR3 is built from 14 residues. Germline V gives CDR1 MNHEY, CDR2 SMNVEV (reference sequence). Trimming took 3 bases from V and 9 from J, leaving 12 bases between them. This CDR3 is CASSFWQGSSPLHF. CDR3 nucleotides: TGTGCCAGCAGTTTCTGGCAGGGTAGTTCACCCCTCCACTTT.

This clone is medium-sized in the sample. The chain carries TRBV21-1 and TRBJ1-1. TRBV21-1 is reported as a pseudogene. The CDR3 is 16 amino acids. The CDR3 reads CASSKVAGSENTEAFF. In nucleotides, the CDR3 is TGTGCCAGCAGCAAAGTGGCAGGGAGTGAAAACACTGAAGCTTTCTTT.

The J gene is TRBJ1-1, the V gene TRBV14; unclear D gene. The germline gives CDR1 SGHDN, CDR2 FVKESK. V was shortened by 5 bases and J by 14 bases, with 15 bases between the two germline ends. The CDR3 covers 11 residues. CDR3 nucleotide sequence: TGTGCCAGCAGCAACTCTGAGTTGTGGTTCTTT. This gives the protein CASSNSELWFF.

The chain combines TRBV5-4 with TRBJ1-1, with TRBD1 identical over 7 bases. This CDR3 has 17 residues. J was trimmed by 0 bases and V by 4 bases; bases with no gene match: 12. The germline V gene encodes CDR1 SGHNT and CDR2 YYREEE (reference sequence). In DNA form, the CDR3 reads TGTGCCAGCAGCCCCCGGGGAGGGGGCTCCATGAACACTGAAGCTTTCTTT. It is translated as CASSPRGGGSMNTEAFF.

V gene TRBV11-2 combines with J gene TRBJ2-7; tentative D call: TRBD1 (5 bases). The CDR3 runs to 12 residues. V lost 5 bases and J 3 bases, leaving 8 bases between the germline ends. CDR1 and CDR2 (germline): SGHAT, FQNNGV. CDR3 in DNA: TGTGCCAGCAGCCCGACAGACTACGAGCAGTACTTC. Its protein product is CASSPTDYEQYF.

This clone came up a few times. This chain connects TRBV6-5 to TRBJ1-3; tentative D call: TRBD1 (5 bases). The V gene's germline CDR1 is MNHEY and CDR2 SVGAGI. The CDR3 extends over 15 amino acids. Trimming took off 6 bases at V and 1 base at J, with 13 bases between the two ends. CDR3 sequence reads: CASSPSGISGNTIYF. In DNA form, the CDR3 reads TGTGCCAGCAGCCCCTCAGGGATTTCTGGAAACACCATATATTTT.

The chain links TRBV19 to TRBJ1-5; D remains unclear. This CDR3 region has 13 residues. Germline lookup yields CDR1 LNHDA and CDR2 SQIVND (reference sequence). Deletions cut 1 base from V and 4 bases from J, with 5 bases between. The CDR3 DNA reads TGTGCCAGTAGTATAGGTCAGAATCAGCCCCAGCATTTT. Protein: CASSIGQNQPQHF.

The chain joins TRBV29-1 to TRBJ2-2, with D possibly TRBD1 on 5 matching bases. In germline, CDR1 is SQVTM, CDR2 ANQGSEA. The CDR3 is 14 amino acids. The ends were cut back, 1 base at V and 1 base at J, with 7 bases in the middle. In nucleotides, the CDR3 is TGCAGCGTTGAAGCAGGGTTGAACACCGGGGAGCTGTTTTTT. This codes for CSVEAGLNTGELFF.

The V and J genes are TRBV18 and TRBJ2-7, with 7 bases aligning to TRBD2. Germline CDR1 KGHSH, CDR2 LQKENI. V gave up 6 bases and J gave up 3 bases; unmatched junction bases: 5. This CDR3 is built from 13 residues. Here the CDR3 DNA reads TGTGCCAGCTCCCTTACTAGCGACTACGAGCAGTACTTC. Translation gives CASSLTSDYEQYF.

This clone came up a few times. The V and J genes are TRBV30 and TRBJ2-7, with D maybe TRBD2 (5 bases). The CDR3 covers 13 residues. V was trimmed by 2 bases and J by 6 bases, leaving 14 bases between them. From germline, CDR1 is GTSNPN and CDR2 SVGIG (reference sequence). The CDR3 region has the DNA TGTGCCTGGAGTCCCTCAAGCCGGGGCGAGCAGTACTTC. It encodes CAWSPSSRGEQYF.

The CDR3 region is CASSLGQGGGYTF. The CDR3 DNA sequence: TGCGCCAGCAGCTTGGGACAGGGTGGCGGCTACACCTTC. The rearrangement joins TRBV5-1 to TRBJ1-2; TRBD1 matches 7 bases. The CDR3 runs to 13 residues. V was pared by 0 bases and J by 8 bases, with 4 bases of the junction left unmatched. Looked up from germline, CDR1 is SGHRS and CDR2 is YFSETQ. The whole variable domain, remainder taken from reference TRBV5-1 and TRBJ1-2, is KAGVTQTPRYLIKTRGQQVTLSCSPISGHRSVSWYQQTPGQGLQFLFEYFSETQRNKGNFPGRFSGRQFSNSRSEMNVSTLELGDSALYLCASSLGQGGGYTFGSGTRLTVV.

This chain links TRBV19 with TRBJ1-2; 7 bases map to TRBD1. J lost 4 bases, V lost 9 bases, and 5 bases had no gene match. Per germline, CDR1 LNHDA and CDR2 SQIVND (reference sequence). The CDR3 consists of 12 residues. This CDR3 reads CASGQDPYGYTF. The CDR3 DNA reads as TGTGCCAGCGGACAGGACCCCTATGGCTACACCTTC.

The J gene is TRBJ1-5, the V gene TRBV6-2 or TRBV6-3; D ambiguous. The CDR3 is made up of 15 amino acids. The germline CDR1 and CDR2 sequences are MNHEY and SVGEGT. V lost 0 bases and J lost 4, with 10 bases in between. CDR3 residues: CASSYSTRGNQPQHF. CDR3 DNA: TGTGCCAGCAGTTACTCGACGCGAGGTAATCAGCCCCAGCATTTT.

The chain carries TRBV5-8 and TRBJ1-2; 7 positions match TRBD1. From germline, CDR1 is SGHTS and CDR2 YDEGEE. V lost 6 bases and J lost 4; bases outside the gene matches: 9. The CDR3 consists of 14 residues. CDR3 bases: TGTGCCAGCAATGGAGGGACAGTTAGCTATGGCTACACCTTC. This sequence encodes CASNGGTVSYGYTF.

V usage is TRBV27 and J usage is TRBJ2-1; 7 positions match TRBD2. Trimming took 3 bases from V and 2 from J; bases not matched to a gene: 7. The CDR3 totals 16 residues. Looked up from germline, CDR1 is MNHEY and CDR2 is SMNVEV (reference sequence). Here the CDR3 reads CASSFLASGAYNEQFF. The CDR3 coding sequence is TGTGCCAGCAGTTTTTTAGCTAGCGGTGCCTACAATGAGCAGTTCTTC.

The genes are TRBV19 and TRBJ1-5; D unclear. Trimming removed 3 bases from V and 4 bases from J, with 13 bases in between. This CDR3 contains 15 residues. Germline-derived CDR1 and CDR2 are LNHDA and SQIVND (reference sequence). CDR3 coding DNA: TGTGCCAGTAGTATGGCCCCATCCCTGAATCAGCCCCAGCATTTT. Protein product: CASSMAPSLNQPQHF.

The J gene is TRBJ2-1, the V gene TRBV27; 16 positions match TRBD2. The junction had 12 bases not matched to a gene; V was cut back by 4 bases and J by 6 bases. The CDR3 loop spans 19 amino acids. Per the germline V gene, CDR1 is MNHEY and CDR2 is SMNVEV (reference sequence). The CDR3 DNA sequence: TGTGCCAGCAGTTACCCAAGACCGGGACTAGCGGGGGGGCGCAATGAGCAGTTCTTC. This translates into CASSYPRPGLAGGRNEQFF.

V usage is TRBV2 and J usage is TRBJ2-7, with 13 bases lining up with TRBD2. Germline values: CDR1 SNHLY, CDR2 FYNNEI. The CDR3 has 14 amino acids. Germline trimming cut 7 bases from V and 6 bases from J; bases unmatched to any gene: 6. The CDR3: CASTRTSGSSEQYF. CDR3 in DNA: TGTGCCAGCACCAGGACTAGCGGGAGTTCCGAGCAGTACTTC.

The chain has TRBV4-3 and TRBJ2-2; the D is unclear. The CDR3 sequence is 15 residues long. V gave up 1 base and J gave up 2 bases, with 8 bases separating them. Germline V gene sequence: CDR1 LGHNA, CDR2 YSLEER. As DNA, the CDR3 is TGCGCCAGCAGCCAAGGACGGATCAACACCGGGGAGCTGTTTTTT. Its protein is CASSQGRINTGELFF.

The rearrangement links TRBV28 to TRBJ1-2, with D perhaps matching TRBD1 (5 bases). Trimming removed 2 bases from V and 0 bases from J, with 10 bases in between. CDR1 is MDHEN, CDR2 SYDVKM, per germline. The CDR3 totals 15 residues. The chain's CDR3 is CASSLLGDSNYGYTF. In DNA form, the CDR3 reads TGTGCCAGCAGTTTACTGGGGGATTCTAACTATGGCTACACCTTC.

This chain uses TRBV7-9 with TRBJ1-3; 7 positions match TRBD1. Looked up from germline, CDR1 is SEHNR and CDR2 is FQNEAQ (reference sequence). The CDR3 covers 16 residues. Losses at the gene ends were 5 bases for V and 1 base for J; bases not matched to a gene: 8. The CDR3 loop is CASSKGTALSGNTIYF. DNA of the CDR3: TGTGCCAGCAGCAAGGGGACAGCACTATCTGGAAACACCATATATTTT.

This sequence joins TRBV6-2 or TRBV6-3 and TRBJ2-4; D is unresolved. Germline-derived CDR1 and CDR2 are MNHEY and SVGEGT. This CDR3 has 11 residues. The V and J ends lost 0 bases and 12 bases respectively, with 6 bases between them. The DNA for the CDR3 is TGTGCCAGCAGTTACTCTGGTAATCAGTACTTC. Translated, it gives CASSYSGNQYF.

The chain carries TRBV19 and TRBJ2-2; TRBD1 aligns across 9 bases. V lost 3 bases to trimming and J lost 6 bases; unmatched junction nucleotides: 5. CDR3 size: 15 residues. Germline V CDR1 and CDR2: LNHDA, SQIVND (reference sequence). CDR3 in amino acids: CASSIETGGSGELFF. In DNA form, the CDR3 reads TGTGCCAGTAGTATTGAGACAGGGGGGTCCGGGGAGCTGTTTTTT.

This chain uses TRBV18 with TRBJ2-1, with 12 bases lining up with TRBD2. This CDR3 is 16 amino acids long. Germline CDR1 and CDR2: KGHSH and LQKENI. The J segment lost 5 bases and the V segment lost 0 bases, leaving 2 bases of the junction unmatched. The chain's CDR3 is CASSPPGLAGHNEQFF. CDR3 nucleotides: TGTGCCAGCTCACCACCGGGACTAGCGGGCCACAATGAGCAGTTCTTC.

As concerns this clone: Its ends do not fully match the called genes, so a read error is possible. The rearrangement uses TRBV14 and TRBJ1-2; D is perhaps TRBD1 (5 bases). CDR3 length: 11 residues. Per germline, CDR1 SGHDN and CDR2 FVKESK. The CDR3 DNA reads TGTGTCAGCGGGGGTTTGGATGGCTACACCTTC. Its protein product is CVSGGLDGYTF.